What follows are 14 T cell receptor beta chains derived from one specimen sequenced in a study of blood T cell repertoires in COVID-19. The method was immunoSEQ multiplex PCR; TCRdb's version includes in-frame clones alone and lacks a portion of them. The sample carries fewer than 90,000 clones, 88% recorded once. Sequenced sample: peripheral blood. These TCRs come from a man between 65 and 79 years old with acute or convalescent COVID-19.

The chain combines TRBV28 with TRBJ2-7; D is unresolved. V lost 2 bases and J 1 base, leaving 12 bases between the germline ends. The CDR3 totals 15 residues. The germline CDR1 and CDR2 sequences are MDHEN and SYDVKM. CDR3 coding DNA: TGTGCCAGCAGTTTAGTGCGGCTTAGGTCCTACGAGCAGTACTTC. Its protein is CASSLVRLRSYEQYF.

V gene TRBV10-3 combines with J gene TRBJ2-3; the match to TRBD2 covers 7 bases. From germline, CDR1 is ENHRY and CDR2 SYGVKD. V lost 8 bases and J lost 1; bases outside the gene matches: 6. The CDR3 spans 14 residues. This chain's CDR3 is CAIREVIRTDTQYF. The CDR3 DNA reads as TGTGCCATCCGGGAGGTGATACGCACAGATACGCAGTATTTT.

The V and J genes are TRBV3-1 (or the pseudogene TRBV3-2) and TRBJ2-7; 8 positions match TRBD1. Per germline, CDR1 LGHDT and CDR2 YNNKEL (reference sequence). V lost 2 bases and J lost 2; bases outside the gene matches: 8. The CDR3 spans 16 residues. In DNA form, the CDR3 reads TGTGCCAGCAGCCAATCGGACAGGGTAGGGACCTACGAGCAGTACTTC. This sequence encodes CASSQSDRVGTYEQYF.

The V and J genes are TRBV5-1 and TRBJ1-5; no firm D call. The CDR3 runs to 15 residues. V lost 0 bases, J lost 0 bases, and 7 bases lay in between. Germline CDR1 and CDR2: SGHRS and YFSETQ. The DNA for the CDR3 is TGCGCCAGCAGCTTGGGCCCTAATAGCAATCAGCCCCAGCATTTT. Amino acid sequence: CASSLGPNSNQPQHF.

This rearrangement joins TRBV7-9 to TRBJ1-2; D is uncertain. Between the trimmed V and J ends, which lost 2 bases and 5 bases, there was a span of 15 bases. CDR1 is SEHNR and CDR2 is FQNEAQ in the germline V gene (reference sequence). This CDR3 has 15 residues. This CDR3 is CASSLISGLGYGYTF. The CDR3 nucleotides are TGTGCCAGCAGCTTAATATCGGGATTGGGTTATGGCTACACCTTC.

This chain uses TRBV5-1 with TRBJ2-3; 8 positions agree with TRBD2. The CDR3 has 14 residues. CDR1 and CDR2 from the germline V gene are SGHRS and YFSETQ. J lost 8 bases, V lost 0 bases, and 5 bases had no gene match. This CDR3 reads CASSLAGGQGTQYF. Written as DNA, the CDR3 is TGCGCCAGCAGCTTGGCGGGGGGGCAGGGTACGCAGTATTTT.

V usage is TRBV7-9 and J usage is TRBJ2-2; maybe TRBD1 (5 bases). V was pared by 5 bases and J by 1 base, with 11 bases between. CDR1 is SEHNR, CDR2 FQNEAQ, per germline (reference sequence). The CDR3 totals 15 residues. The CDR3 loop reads CASSPQALNTGELFF. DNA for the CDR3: TGTGCCAGCAGCCCACAGGCGCTGAACACCGGGGAGCTGTTTTTT.

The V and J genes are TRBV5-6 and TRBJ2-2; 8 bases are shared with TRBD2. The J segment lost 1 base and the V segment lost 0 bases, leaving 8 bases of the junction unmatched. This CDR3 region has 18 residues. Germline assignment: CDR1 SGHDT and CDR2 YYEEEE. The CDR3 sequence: CASSLDPVRGVNTGELFF. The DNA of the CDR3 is TGTGCCAGCAGCTTGGACCCCGTGCGGGGGGTGAACACCGGGGAGCTGTTTTTT.

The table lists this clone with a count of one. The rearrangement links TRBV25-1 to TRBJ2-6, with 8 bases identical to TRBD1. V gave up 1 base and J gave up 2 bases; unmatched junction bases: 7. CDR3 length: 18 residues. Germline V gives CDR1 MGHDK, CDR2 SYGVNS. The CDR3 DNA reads TGTGCCAGCAGTGAATCCTCAGGGGGCGTAGCTGGGGCCAACGTCCTGACTTTC. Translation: CASSESSGGVAGANVLTF.

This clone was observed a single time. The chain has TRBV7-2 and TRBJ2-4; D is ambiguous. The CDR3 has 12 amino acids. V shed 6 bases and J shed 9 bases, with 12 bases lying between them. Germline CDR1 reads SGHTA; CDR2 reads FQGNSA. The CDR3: CASSLGSGIQYF. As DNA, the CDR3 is TGTGCCAGCAGTCTAGGCTCTGGCATTCAGTACTTC.

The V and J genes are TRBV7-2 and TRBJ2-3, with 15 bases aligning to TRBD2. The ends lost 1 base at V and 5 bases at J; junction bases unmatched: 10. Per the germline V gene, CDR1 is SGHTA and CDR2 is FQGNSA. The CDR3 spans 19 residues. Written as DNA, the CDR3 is TGTGCCAGCAGCTTAGTCTCCCCTTGGGGACTAGCGGGGGGAGATACGCAGTATTTT. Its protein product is CASSLVSPWGLAGGDTQYF.

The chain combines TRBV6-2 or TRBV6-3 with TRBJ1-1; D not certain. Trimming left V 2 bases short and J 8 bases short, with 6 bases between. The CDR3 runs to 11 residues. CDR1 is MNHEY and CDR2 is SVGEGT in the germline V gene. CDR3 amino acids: CASSYVSEAFF. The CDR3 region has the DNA TGTGCCAGCAGTTACGTTTCGGAAGCTTTCTTT.

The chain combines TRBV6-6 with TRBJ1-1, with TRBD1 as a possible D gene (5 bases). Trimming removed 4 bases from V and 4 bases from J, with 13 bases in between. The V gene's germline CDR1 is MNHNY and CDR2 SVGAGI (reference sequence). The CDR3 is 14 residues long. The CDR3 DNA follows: TGTGCCAGCAGTTCGACAGCTCGGCTCACTGAAGCTTTCTTT. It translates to CASSSTARLTEAFF.

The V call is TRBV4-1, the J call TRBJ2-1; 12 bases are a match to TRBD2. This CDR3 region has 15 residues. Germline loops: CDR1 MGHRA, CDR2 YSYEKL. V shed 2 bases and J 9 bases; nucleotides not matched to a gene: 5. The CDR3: CASSQTSGGTFEQFF. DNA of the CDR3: TGCGCCAGCAGCCAAACTAGCGGGGGGACGTTTGAGCAGTTCTTC.